This record concerns one TCR beta chain sequence. Its antigen remains unidentified. Base qualities are missing; no much larger clone stands one base away. V loses 0 bases at its end and J loses 3 bases; junction bases beyond the gene matches: 8. The CDR3 covers 18 residues, taking in both the cysteine and the phenylalanine. Kept here is only the CDR3 DNA, which spans 54 bases and is read in frame from base 1. Via the germline V gene, CDR1 is SGHDT and CDR2 YYEEEE. Using the deep immunoSEQ assay, TCR CDR3 regions were amplified from genomic DNA by multiplex PCR. Extracted genomic DNA from each cell subset was spread evenly across all wells of several immunoSEQ 96-well plates, with each plate serving as a replicate. For sorted subsets, each replicate PCR was loaded with roughly 200 ng genomic DNA, equivalent to 32,000 or so T cell genomes. The purified libraries were quantified using a Qubit 3.0 fluorometer, sized with a Bioanalyzer 2100, and then quantified again using the KAPA Library Quantification kit. Each immunoSEQ 96-well plate was sequenced on its own single-read 150-cycle Illumina NextSeq 550 flow cell. The authors' pipeline ran thus. Because the immunoSEQ output included only junctional sequences and no quality scores, the filtering could not be the same as the filtering used for full-length reads. Sequences were annotated with PyIR, a Python wrapper for IgBLAST v1.9, and V/J genes and CDR3 were assigned using IMGT germline references. Reads with weak V/J assignments (E-value above 1e-6), missing CDR3, stop codons, out-of-frame junctions, or ambiguous translated residues were removed. V3J clonotypes were defined by identical inferred V gene, J gene, and CDR3 amino acid sequence. Percentage overlap between repertoires was computed as shared unique clonotypes divided by the size of the smaller repertoire. Three approaches were used to assess repertoire richness: RTK rarefaction, the Chao1 estimator, and Recon v2.1 estimates of unobserved clonotypes. For all TCRbeta clonotypes obtained by the gDNA method from a handful of donors, generation probabilities were computed with OLGA. The clones in this table, taken by TCRdb from immuneACCESS, are in-frame only. Not every clone is retained; where verified, under half of the shortfall comes from an unresolved V gene, and the cause of the rest is unknown. That table supplies the V and J calls and clone size; D and trimming were determined from the DNA. Counted in this sample were roughly 700,000 clones; under 80% of them appeared once. Together, the top ten hold about 1.8% of the sample.

This record belongs to a study of shared clonotypes between healthy human individuals (dated by TCRdb to about 2020). At the level of the whole study: A few men and a couple of women, aged 18 to 49 years, made up the cohort. For each donor, CD4 naive and CD4 memory were each given three plates, CD8 naive was given two plates, and CD8 memory was given one plate. To estimate repertoire size and how much clonotype sharing occurs between individuals, the study deeply sequenced the blood TCR repertoires of 5 or 6 healthy adults. To increase sequencing depth and limit assay-specific biases, different laboratories used diverse techniques to prepare libraries and sequence TCR repertoires. Each donor's leukapheresis produced roughly between about 0.85 and 10 billion PBMCs. Overall study outcomes, separate from this receptor: Rarefaction of sorted-subset datasets indicated incomplete sequencing despite the large sequencing depth. Approximately 5% of naive CD4, around 4% of naive CD8, approximately 2% of memory CD4, and 0.4% of memory CD8 clonotypes were shared across a few donors. Compared with non-shared clonotypes, clonotypes shared by all four sorted-subset donors had higher generation probabilities. Only blood was sampled, and tissue TCR repertoires likely differ from those in blood. Pairwise subsampling led to the expectation that sequencing depth would affect the degree of clonotype sharing among donors. Larger estimated clonotype richness was generally found for naive subsets than for memory subsets. The genetic and exposure-history diversity represented was limited by the small number of donors.

The donors were healthy, HIV-negative adults with no recently reported acute infections or vaccinations. All donors were Caucasian adults living in Nashville, Tennessee, USA. Magnetic negative selection was used to enrich CD4+ T cells, after which naive cells were positively selected on CD45RA and the negative fraction became the memory subset. Blood was collected by leukapheresis, and PBMCs were isolated by Ficoll-Histopaque density gradient centrifugation and then cryopreserved in liquid nitrogen vapor phase. Analytical flow cytometry was used to check the purity and quantity of every magnetically sorted T cell population. From each sorted fraction, genomic DNA was isolated and quantified by UV absorbance on a Nanodrop 2000c.

The TCR sequence derives from a woman aged 25 to 39 in good health. Sequences were obtained from memory CD4+ T cells sorted from blood. In the paper's terms, the cell subset or site label means: CD45RA-negative fraction. Recombination joined TRBV5-6 with TRBJ2-3; 12 junctional bases match TRBD2. The base sequence is TGTGCCAGCAGCTTGGTTTGGACTAGCGGGATAAAGACAGATACGCAGTATTTT. It encodes CASSLVWTSGIKTDTQYF.